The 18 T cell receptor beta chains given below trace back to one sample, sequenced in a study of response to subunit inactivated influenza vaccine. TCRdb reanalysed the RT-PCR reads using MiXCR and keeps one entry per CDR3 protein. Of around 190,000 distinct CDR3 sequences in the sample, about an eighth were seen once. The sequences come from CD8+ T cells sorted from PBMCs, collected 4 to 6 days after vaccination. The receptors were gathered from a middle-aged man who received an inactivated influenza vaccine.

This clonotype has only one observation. CDR3 DNA: TGCAGTGCCCCTTCCCTGTGGGAGACAGATACGCAGTATTTT. This encodes CSAPSLWETDTQYF. V is TRBV20-1 and J is TRBJ2-3; D possibly corresponds to TRBD2 (5 bases). In germline, CDR1 is DFQATT, CDR2 SNEGSKA (reference sequence). V was trimmed by 6 bases and J by 3 bases, leaving 16 bases between them. The CDR3 length is 14 residues.

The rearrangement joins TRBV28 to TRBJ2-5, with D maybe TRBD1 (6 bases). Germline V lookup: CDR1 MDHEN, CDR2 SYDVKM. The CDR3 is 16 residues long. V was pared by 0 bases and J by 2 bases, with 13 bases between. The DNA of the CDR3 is TGTGCCAGCAGTTTATGGTCCGGGACAAATCAAGAGACCCAGTACTTC. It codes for CASSLWSGTNQETQYF.

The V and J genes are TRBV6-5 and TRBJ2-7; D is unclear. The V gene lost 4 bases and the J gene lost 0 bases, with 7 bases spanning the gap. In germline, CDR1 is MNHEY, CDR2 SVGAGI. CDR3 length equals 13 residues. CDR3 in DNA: TGTGCCAGCAGTTGGTCTTCCTCCTACGAGCAGTACTTC. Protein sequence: CASSWSSSYEQYF.

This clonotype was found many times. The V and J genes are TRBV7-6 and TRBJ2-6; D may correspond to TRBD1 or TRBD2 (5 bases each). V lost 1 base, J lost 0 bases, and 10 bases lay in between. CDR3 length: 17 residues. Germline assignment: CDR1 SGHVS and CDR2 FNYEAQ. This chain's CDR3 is CASSLGWGNSGANVLTF. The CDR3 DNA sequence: TGTGCCAGCAGCTTAGGATGGGGGAACTCTGGGGCCAACGTCCTGACTTTC.

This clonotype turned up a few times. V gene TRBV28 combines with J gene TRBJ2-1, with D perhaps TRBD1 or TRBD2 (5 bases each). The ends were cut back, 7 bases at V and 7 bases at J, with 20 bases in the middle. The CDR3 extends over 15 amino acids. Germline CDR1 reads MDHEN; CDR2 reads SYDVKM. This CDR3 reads CASKDIAFSGNEQFF. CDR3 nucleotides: TGTGCCAGCAAGGACATAGCTTTTTCGGGAAATGAGCAGTTCTTC.

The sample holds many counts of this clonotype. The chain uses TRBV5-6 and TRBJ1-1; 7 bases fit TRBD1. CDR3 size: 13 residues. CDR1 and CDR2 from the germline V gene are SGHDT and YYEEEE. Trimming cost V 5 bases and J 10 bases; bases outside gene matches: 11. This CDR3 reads CASRFQGGRSAFF. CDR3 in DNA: TGTGCCAGCAGATTTCAGGGGGGCCGGTCAGCTTTCTTT. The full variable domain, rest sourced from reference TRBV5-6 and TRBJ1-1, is DAGVTQSPTHLIKTRGQQVTLRCSPKSGHDTVSWYQQALGQGPQFIFQYYEEEERQRGNFPDRFSGHQFPNYSSELNVNALLLGDSALYLCASRFQGGRSAFFGQGTRLTVV.

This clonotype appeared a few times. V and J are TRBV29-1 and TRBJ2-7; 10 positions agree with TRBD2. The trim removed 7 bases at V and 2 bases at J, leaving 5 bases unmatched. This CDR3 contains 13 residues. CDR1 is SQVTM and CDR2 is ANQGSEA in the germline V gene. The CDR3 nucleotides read TGCAGCGGAACCGGGACTAGCGCCTACGAGCAGTACTTC. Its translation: CSGTGTSAYEQYF.

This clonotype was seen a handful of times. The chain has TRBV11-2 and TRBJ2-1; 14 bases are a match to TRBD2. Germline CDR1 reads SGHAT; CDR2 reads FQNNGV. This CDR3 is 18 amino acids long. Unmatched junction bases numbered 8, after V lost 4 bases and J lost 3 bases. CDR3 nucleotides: TGTGCCAGCAGCTCCCGAACCGGGACTAGCGGGAGCTACAATGAGCAGTTCTTC. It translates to CASSSRTGTSGSYNEQFF.

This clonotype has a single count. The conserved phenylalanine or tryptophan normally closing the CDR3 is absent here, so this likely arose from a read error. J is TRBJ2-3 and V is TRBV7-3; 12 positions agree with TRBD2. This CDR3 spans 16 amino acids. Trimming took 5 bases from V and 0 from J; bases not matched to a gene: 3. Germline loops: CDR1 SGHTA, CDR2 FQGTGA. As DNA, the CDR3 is TGTGCCAGCAGCATGACTAGCGGGAGTAGCACAGATACGCAGTATTCT. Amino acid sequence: CASSMTSGSSTDTQYS.

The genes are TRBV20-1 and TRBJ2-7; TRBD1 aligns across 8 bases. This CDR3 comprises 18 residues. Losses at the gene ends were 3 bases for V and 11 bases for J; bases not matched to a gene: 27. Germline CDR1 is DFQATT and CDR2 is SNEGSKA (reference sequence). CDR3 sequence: CSASDQDRVSIYTRQEYF. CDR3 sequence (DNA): TGCAGTGCTAGCGACCAGGACAGGGTCTCGATTTATACCCGACAGGAGTACTTC.

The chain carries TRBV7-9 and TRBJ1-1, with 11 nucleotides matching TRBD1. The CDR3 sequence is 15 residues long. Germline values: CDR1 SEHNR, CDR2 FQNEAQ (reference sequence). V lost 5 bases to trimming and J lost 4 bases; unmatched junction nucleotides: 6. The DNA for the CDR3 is TGTGCCAGCAGCCGGACAGGGGGCGCAGGCACTGAAGCTTTCTTT. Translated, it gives CASSRTGGAGTEAFF.

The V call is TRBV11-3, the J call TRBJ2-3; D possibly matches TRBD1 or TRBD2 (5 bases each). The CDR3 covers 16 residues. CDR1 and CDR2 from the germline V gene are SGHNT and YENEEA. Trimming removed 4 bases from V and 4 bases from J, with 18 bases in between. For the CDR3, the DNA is TGTGCCAGCAGCTCCCATGGACGGGACGGGGCAGATACGCAGTATTTT. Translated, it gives CASSSHGRDGADTQYF.

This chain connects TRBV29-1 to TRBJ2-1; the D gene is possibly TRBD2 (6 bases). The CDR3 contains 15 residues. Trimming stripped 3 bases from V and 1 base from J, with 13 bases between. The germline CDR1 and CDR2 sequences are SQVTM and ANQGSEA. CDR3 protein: CSVEIGGWSYNEQFF. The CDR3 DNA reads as TGCAGCGTTGAGATTGGAGGGTGGTCCTACAATGAGCAGTTCTTC.

The CDR3 nucleotides are TGCAGTGCTAGAGCTCTCCGGGACAGCCAATCCTACAATGAGCAGTTCTTC. Residues: CSARALRDSQSYNEQFF. This chain uses TRBV20-1 with TRBJ2-1; 7 nucleotides line up with TRBD1. The CDR3 totals 17 residues. Germline lookup yields CDR1 DFQATT and CDR2 SNEGSKA (reference sequence). Trimming at V came to 1 base and at J to 1 base, leaving 10 bases not matched to a gene.

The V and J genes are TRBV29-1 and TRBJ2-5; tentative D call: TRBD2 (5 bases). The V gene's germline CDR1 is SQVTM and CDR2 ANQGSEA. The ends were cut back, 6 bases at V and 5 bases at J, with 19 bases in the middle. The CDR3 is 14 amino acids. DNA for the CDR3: TGCAGCGTCGGGATGGAGAGGGAGTGGGAGACCCAGTACTTC. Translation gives CSVGMEREWETQYF.

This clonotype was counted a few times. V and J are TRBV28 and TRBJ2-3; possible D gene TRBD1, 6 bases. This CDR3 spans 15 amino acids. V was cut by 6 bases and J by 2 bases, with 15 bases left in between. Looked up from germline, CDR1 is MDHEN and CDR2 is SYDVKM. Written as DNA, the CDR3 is TGTGCCAGCAGGCGGACAGACTTCAACACAGATACGCAGTATTTT. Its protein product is CASRRTDFNTDTQYF. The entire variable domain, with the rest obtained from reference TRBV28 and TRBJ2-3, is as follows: DVKVTQSSRYLVKRTGEKVFLECVQDMDHENMFWYRQDPGLGLRLIYFSYDVKMKEKGDIPEGYSVSREKKERFSLILESASTNQTSMYLCASRRTDFNTDTQYFGPGTRLTVL.

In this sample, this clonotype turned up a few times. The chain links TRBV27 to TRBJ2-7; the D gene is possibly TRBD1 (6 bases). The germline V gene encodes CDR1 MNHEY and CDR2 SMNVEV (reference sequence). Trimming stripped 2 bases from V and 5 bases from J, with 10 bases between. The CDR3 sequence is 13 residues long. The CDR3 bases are TGTGCCAGCAGTTTAGGACAGAGGGACGAGCAGTACTTC. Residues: CASSLGQRDEQYF.

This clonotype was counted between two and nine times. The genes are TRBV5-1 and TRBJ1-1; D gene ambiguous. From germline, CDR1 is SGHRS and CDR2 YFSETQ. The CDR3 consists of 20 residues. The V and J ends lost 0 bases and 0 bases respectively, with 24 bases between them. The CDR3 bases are TGCGCCAGCAGCTTGGCCTTTGGTGGATCTTCTAGCCTCATGAACACTGAAGCTTTCTTT. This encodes CASSLAFGGSSSLMNTEAFF.